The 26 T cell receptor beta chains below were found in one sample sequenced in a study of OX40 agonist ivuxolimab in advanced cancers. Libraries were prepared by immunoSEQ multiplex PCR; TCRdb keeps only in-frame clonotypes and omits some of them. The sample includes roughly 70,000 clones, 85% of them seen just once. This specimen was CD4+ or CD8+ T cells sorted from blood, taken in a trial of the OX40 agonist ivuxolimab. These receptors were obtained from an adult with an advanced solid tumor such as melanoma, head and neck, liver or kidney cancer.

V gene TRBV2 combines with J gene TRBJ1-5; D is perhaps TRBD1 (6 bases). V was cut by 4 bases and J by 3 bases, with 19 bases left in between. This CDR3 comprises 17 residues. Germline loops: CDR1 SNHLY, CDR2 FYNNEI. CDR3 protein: CASSGLPTGTFNQPQHF. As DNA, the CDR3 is TGTGCCAGCAGTGGCCTACCTACAGGGACTTTCAATCAGCCCCAGCATTTT. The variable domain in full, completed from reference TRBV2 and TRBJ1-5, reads EPEVTQTPSHQVTQMGQEVILRCVPISNHLYFYWYRQILGQKVEFLVSFYNNEISEKSEIFDDQFSVERPDGSNFTLKIRSTKLEDSAMYFCASSGLPTGTFNQPQHFGDGTRLSIL.

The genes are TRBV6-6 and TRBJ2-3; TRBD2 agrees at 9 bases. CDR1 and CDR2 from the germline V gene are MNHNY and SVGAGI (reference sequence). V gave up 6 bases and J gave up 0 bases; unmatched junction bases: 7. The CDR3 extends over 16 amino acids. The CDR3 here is CASSPTSGLSTDTQYF. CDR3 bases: TGTGCCAGCAGCCCCACTAGCGGGCTTAGCACAGATACGCAGTATTTT.

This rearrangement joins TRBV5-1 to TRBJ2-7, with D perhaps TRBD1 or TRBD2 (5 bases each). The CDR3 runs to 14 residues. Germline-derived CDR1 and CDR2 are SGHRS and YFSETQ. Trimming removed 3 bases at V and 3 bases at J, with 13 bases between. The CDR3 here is CASSWRAGNYEQYF. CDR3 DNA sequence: TGCGCCAGCAGCTGGCGGGCAGGGAACTACGAGCAGTACTTC.

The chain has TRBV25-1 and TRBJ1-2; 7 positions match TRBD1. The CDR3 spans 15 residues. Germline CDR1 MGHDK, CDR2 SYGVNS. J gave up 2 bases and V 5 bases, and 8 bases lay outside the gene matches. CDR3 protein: CASSSYLTGNYGYTF. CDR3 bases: TGTGCCAGCAGTTCCTATCTGACAGGGAACTATGGCTACACCTTC.

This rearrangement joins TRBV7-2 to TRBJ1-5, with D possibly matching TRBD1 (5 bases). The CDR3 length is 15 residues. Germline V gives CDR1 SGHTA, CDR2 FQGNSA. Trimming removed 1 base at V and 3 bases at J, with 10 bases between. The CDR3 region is CASSLDRGVNQPQHF. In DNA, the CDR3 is TGTGCCAGCAGCTTAGATCGGGGGGTCAATCAGCCCCAGCATTTT. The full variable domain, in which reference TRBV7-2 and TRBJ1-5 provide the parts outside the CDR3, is GAGVSQSPSNKVTEKGKDVELRCDPISGHTALYWYRQSLGQGLEFLIYFQGNSAPDKSGLPSDRFSAERTGGSVSTLTIQRTQQEDSAVYLCASSLDRGVNQPQHFGDGTRLSIL.

CDR3 protein: CASSIDRGGQPQHF. CDR3 nucleotide sequence: TGTGCCAGTAGCATTGACAGGGGAGGACAGCCCCAGCATTTT. The chain links TRBV19 to TRBJ1-5; 8 bases match TRBD1. The CDR3 has 14 residues. Per the germline V gene, CDR1 is LNHDA and CDR2 is SQIVND (reference sequence). Trimming at V came to 6 bases and at J to 7 bases, leaving 8 bases not matched to a gene.

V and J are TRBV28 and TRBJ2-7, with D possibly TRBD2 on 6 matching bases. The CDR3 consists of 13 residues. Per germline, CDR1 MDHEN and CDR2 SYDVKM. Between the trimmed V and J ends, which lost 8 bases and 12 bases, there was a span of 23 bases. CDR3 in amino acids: CASAGRITSGGYF. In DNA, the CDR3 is TGTGCCAGCGCGGGACGAATAACTTCAGGCGGGTACTTC.

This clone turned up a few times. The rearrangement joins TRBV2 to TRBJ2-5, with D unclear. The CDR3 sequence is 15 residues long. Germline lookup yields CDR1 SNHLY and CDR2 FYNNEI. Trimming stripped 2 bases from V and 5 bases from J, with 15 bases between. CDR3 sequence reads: CASSELESFSETQYF. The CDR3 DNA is TGTGCCAGCAGTGAACTGGAGTCGTTTAGCGAGACCCAGTACTTC. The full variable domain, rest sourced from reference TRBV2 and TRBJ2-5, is EPEVTQTPSHQVTQMGQEVILRCVPISNHLYFYWYRQILGQKVEFLVSFYNNEISEKSEIFDDQFSVERPDGSNFTLKIRSTKLEDSAMYFCASSELESFSETQYFGPGTRLLVL.

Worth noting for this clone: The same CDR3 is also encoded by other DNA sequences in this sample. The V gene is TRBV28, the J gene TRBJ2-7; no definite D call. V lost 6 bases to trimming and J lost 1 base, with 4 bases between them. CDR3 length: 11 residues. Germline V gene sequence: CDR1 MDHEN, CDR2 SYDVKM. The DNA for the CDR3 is TGTGCCAGCAGCGATTCCTACGAGCAGTACTTC. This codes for CASSDSYEQYF.

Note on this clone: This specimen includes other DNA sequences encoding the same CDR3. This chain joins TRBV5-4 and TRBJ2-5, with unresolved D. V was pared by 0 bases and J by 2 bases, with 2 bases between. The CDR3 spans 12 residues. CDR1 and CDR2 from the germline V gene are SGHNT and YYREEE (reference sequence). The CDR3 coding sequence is TGTGCCAGCAGCTTGGGGCAAGAGACCCAGTACTTC. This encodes CASSLGQETQYF.

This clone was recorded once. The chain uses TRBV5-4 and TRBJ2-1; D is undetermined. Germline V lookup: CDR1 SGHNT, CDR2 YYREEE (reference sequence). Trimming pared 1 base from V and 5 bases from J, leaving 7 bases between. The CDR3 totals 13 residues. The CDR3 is CASSLRSNNEQFF. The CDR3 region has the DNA TGTGCCAGCAGCTTGCGTTCGAACAATGAGCAGTTCTTC.

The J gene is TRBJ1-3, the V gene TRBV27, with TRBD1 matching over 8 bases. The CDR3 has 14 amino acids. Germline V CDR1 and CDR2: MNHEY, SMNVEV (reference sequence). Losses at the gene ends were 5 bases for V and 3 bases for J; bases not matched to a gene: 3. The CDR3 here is CASSQGALGNTIYF. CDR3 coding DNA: TGTGCCAGCAGTCAGGGGGCGCTTGGAAACACCATATATTTT.

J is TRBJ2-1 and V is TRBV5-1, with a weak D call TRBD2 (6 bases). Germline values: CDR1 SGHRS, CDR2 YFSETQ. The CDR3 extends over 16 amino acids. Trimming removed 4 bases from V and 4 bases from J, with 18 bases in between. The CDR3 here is CASSGGRTTFYNEQFF. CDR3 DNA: TGCGCCAGCAGCGGGGGAAGGACTACCTTTTACAATGAGCAGTTCTTC.

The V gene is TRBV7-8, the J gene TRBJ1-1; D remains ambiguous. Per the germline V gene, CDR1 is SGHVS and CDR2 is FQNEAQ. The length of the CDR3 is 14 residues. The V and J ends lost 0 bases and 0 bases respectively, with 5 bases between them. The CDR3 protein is CASSLASVNTEAFF. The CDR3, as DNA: TGTGCCAGCAGCTTAGCGTCAGTGAACACTGAAGCTTTCTTT.

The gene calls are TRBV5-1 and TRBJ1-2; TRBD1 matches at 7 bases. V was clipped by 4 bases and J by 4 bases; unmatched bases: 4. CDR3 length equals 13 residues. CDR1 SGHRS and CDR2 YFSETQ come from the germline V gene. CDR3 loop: CASSQGQTYGYTF. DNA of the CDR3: TGCGCCAGCAGCCAGGGACAGACCTATGGCTACACCTTC.

In DNA form, the CDR3 reads TGTGCCTGGAGTGATGCAGATACGCAGTATTTT. Protein sequence: CAWSDADTQYF. The rearrangement joins TRBV30 to TRBJ2-3; no reliable D call. Germline loops: CDR1 GTSNPN, CDR2 SVGIG (reference sequence). The CDR3 loop spans 11 amino acids. Trimming removed 1 base from V and 4 bases from J, with 3 bases in between.

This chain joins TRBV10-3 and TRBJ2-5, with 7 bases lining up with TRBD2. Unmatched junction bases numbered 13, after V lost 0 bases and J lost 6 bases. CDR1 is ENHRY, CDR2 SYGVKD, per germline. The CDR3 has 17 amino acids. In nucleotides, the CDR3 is TGTGCCATCAGTGAGTCTCGACTAGCCGCCGGGACCCAGACCCAGTACTTC. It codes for CAISESRLAAGTQTQYF.

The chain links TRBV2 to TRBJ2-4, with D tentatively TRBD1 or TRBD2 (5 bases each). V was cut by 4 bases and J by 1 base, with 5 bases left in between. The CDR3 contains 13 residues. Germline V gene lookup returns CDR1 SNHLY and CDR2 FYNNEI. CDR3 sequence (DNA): TGTGCCAGCAGTGGGGGGGCCAAAAACATTCAGTACTTC. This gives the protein CASSGGAKNIQYF.

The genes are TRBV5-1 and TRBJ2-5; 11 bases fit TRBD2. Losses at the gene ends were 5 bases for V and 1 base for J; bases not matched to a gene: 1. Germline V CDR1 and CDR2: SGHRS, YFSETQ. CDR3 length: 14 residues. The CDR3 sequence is CASSGTSGQETQYF. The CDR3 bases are TGCGCCAGCAGTGGGACTAGCGGCCAAGAGACCCAGTACTTC.

The CDR3, as DNA: TGTGCCAGCAGCAAGGGACTAGCTAACAATGAGCAGTTCTTC. It encodes CASSKGLANNEQFF. This chain uses TRBV7-6 with TRBJ2-1, with TRBD2 matching over 9 bases. Trimming removed 5 bases from V and 5 bases from J; junction bases left unmatched: 4. This CDR3 has 14 residues. Germline V gives CDR1 SGHVS, CDR2 FNYEAQ.

CDR3 residues: CASSRTGGDQPQHF. The DNA of the CDR3 is TGTGCCAGCAGTAGGACAGGGGGCGATCAGCCCCAGCATTTT. The chain recombines TRBV6-6 with TRBJ1-5; TRBD1 matches 11 bases. This CDR3 has 14 residues. Germline V gives CDR1 MNHNY, CDR2 SVGAGI (reference sequence). Germline trimming cut 5 bases from V and 5 bases from J; bases unmatched to any gene: 2.

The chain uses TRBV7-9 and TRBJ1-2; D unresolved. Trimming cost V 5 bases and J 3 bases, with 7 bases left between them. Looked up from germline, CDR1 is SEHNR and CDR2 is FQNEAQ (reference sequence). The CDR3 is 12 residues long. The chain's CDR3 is CASSGRDYGYTF. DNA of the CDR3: TGTGCCAGCAGCGGGCGGGACTATGGCTACACCTTC.

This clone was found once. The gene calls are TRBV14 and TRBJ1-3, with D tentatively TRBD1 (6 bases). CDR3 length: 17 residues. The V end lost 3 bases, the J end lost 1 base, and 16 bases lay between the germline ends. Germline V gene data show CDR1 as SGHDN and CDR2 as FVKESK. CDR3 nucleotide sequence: TGTGCCAGCAGCCATCTGACAGGAACTCTTTCTGGAAACACCATATATTTT. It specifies CASSHLTGTLSGNTIYF.

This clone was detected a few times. The CDR3 protein is CASSLVVGQPQHF. CDR3 DNA: TGTGCCAGCAGCTTAGTGGTCGGTCAGCCCCAGCATTTT. The rearrangement joins TRBV11-2 to TRBJ1-5; D remains unclear. The germline V gene has CDR1 SGHAT and CDR2 FQNNGV. Trimming removed 1 base at V and 6 bases at J, with 7 bases between. There are 13 residues in the CDR3.

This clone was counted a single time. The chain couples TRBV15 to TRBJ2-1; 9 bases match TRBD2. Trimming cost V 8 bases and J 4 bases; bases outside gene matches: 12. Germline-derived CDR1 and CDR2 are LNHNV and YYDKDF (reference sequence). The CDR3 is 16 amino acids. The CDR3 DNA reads TGTGCCACCGCTTCCCCCCCGGGACTAGCTTACAATGAGCAGTTCTTC. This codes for CATASPPGLAYNEQFF.

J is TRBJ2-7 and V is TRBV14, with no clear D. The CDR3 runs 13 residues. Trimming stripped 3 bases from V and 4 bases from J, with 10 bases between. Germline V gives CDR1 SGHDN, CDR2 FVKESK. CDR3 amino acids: CASSQVVRYEQYF. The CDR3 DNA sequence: TGTGCCAGCAGCCAGGTCGTCCGTTACGAGCAGTACTTC.